The clone carrying this T cell receptor beta chain came up a few times. Its antigen is currently unknown. The sample belongs to a study of cytomegalovirus exposure and HLA in healthy donors. Overall study: Assignment to the Caucasian-associated ancestry cluster applied to approximately 80% of the approximately 400 genotyped donors.

Study-level findings and limits: Analysis was performed later, and it showed HLA-associated TCR beta chains to be more clonally expanded than equally common others. The classifier reportedly diagnosed cytomegalovirus status with high specificity and sensitivity. Later analysis identified a missense DCLRE1C variant that was linked to TCR beta V- and J-gene trimming.

Vbeta (60) and Jbeta (13) primers were used in the PCR. The protocol was immunoSEQ multiplex PCR, while the TCRdb copy is restricted to in-frame clones and leaves out a portion. This table has some 110,000 clones, approximately 72% appearing once. Germline values: CDR1 SGHTA, CDR2 FQGNSA. Deletions cut 5 bases from V and 4 bases from J, with 11 bases between. This CDR3 has 13 amino acids. The specimen sequenced was PBMCs. This chain links TRBV7-2 with TRBJ1-2, with D maybe TRBD1 (5 bases). This TCR derives from a young man in good health and CMV-seronegative. In DNA form, the CDR3 reads TGTGCCAGCAGCCCCCGACAGACCTATGGCTACACCTTC. Amino acids: CASSPRQTYGYTF.